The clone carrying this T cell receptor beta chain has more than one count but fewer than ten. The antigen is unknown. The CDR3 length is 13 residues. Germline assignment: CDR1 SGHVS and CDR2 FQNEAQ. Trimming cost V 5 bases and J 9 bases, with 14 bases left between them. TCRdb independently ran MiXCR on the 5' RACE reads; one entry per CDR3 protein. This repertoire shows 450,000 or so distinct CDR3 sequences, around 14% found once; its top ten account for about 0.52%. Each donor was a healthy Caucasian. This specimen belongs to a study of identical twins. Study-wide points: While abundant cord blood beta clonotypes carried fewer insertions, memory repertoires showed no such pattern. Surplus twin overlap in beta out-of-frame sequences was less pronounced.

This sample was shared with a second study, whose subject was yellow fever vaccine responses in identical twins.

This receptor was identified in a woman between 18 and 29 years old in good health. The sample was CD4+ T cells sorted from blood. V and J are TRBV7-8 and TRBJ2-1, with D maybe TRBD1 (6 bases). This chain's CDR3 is CASSQTGKGEQFF. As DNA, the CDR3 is TGTGCCAGCAGCCAAACAGGGAAGGGTGAGCAGTTCTTC. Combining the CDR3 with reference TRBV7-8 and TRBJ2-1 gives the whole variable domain GAGVSQSPRYKVAKRGQDVALRCDPISGHVSLFWYQQALGQGPEFLTYFQNEAQLDKSGLPSDRFFAERPEGSVSTLKIQRTQQEDSAVYLCASSQTGKGEQFFGPGTRLTVL.